These 28 T cell receptor beta chains were sequenced from one sample in a study of control samples from healthy donors and cancer patients. Profiling relied on immunoSEQ multiplex PCR, and the TCRdb table lists in-frame clones only, not all of them. The sample contains approximately 87,000 clones, about nine tenths of which appear only once. The sample was blood. These receptors all stem from a man aged 50 or older in good health.

J is TRBJ2-1 and V is TRBV14; D may correspond to TRBD1 or TRBD2 (5 bases each). The CDR3 spans 14 residues. Germline V CDR1 and CDR2: SGHDN, FVKESK. V lost 2 bases and J lost 4, with 9 bases in between. The CDR3 loop reads CASSQMGRYNEQFF. The DNA for the CDR3 is TGTGCCAGCAGCCAAATGGGACGGTACAATGAGCAGTTCTTC.

This clone turned up a few times. This rearrangement joins TRBV29-1 to TRBJ2-1, with D uncertain. This CDR3 is built from 11 residues. Germline CDR1 and CDR2: SQVTM and ANQGSEA. With 4 bases removed from V and 2 bases from J, the gap between germline ends came to 3 bases. CDR3 nucleotide sequence: TGCAGCGTTGTCCCCTACAATGAGCAGTTCTTC. Translating it yields CSVVPYNEQFF.

The genes are TRBV6-5 and TRBJ1-5; 8 bases map to TRBD1. V trimming: 0 bases; J trimming: 4 bases; junction bases outside the gene matches: 5. Germline V lookup: CDR1 MNHEY, CDR2 SVGAGI. This CDR3 has 16 amino acids. The CDR3, as DNA: TGTGCCAGCAGTTACTCGTCAGGGGGCAAGAATCAGCCCCAGCATTTT. This gives the protein CASSYSSGGKNQPQHF.

The chain employs TRBV30 and TRBJ2-6; D not resolved. This CDR3 has 15 amino acids. With 3 bases removed from V and 2 bases from J, the gap between germline ends came to 11 bases. Germline CDR1 reads GTSNPN; CDR2 reads SVGIG (reference sequence). CDR3 loop: CAWSPPRPGANVLTF. The CDR3 region has the DNA TGTGCCTGGAGCCCCCCCAGGCCTGGGGCCAACGTCCTGACTTTC. The full variable domain, completed using reference TRBV30 and TRBJ2-6, is SQTIHQWPATLVQPVGSPLSLECTVEGTSNPNLYWYRQAAGRGLQLLFYSVGIGQISSEVPQNLSASRPQDRQFILSSKKLLLSDSGFYLCAWSPPRPGANVLTFGAGSRLTVL.

V gene TRBV29-1 combines with J gene TRBJ2-1; no clear D. CDR1 and CDR2 from the germline V gene are SQVTM and ANQGSEA. V was pared by 3 bases and J by 5 bases, with 8 bases between. There are 12 residues in the CDR3. CDR3 nucleotide sequence: TGCAGCGTTGAGGGAAACCACAATGAGCAGTTCTTC. The encoded protein is CSVEGNHNEQFF.

V is TRBV30 and J is TRBJ2-3; no clear D gene. Germline V gene data show CDR1 as GTSNPN and CDR2 as SVGIG (reference sequence). CDR3 size: 10 residues. The germline V and J ends were trimmed by 3 bases and 5 bases, with 3 bases remaining between them. The CDR3 region is CAWSRDTQYF. CDR3 nucleotides: TGTGCCTGGAGCCGAGATACGCAGTATTTT.

The chain employs TRBV12-5 and TRBJ1-5; no reliable D call. The CDR3 contains 13 residues. From germline, CDR1 is LGHNT and CDR2 FRNRAP. V dropped 3 bases and J dropped 3 bases, with 6 bases sitting between them. CDR3 sequence (DNA): TGTGCTAGTGGTTTATCCCCCAATCAGCCCCAGCATTTT. It codes for CASGLSPNQPQHF.

The genes are TRBV11-1 and TRBJ1-2; the match to TRBD1 covers 8 bases. The germline V gene encodes CDR1 SGHAT and CDR2 FQDESV (reference sequence). Trimming at V came to 2 bases and at J to 5 bases, leaving 7 bases not matched to a gene. The CDR3 sequence is 15 residues long. CDR3 amino acids: CASSLSGGARYGYTF. The CDR3 DNA sequence: TGTGCCAGCAGCTTATCAGGGGGCGCACGATATGGCTACACCTTC.

The gene calls are TRBV5-1 and TRBJ1-1, with D maybe TRBD1 (5 bases). The CDR3 has 13 amino acids. Between the trimmed V and J ends, which lost 0 bases and 4 bases, there was a span of 7 bases. The germline V gene encodes CDR1 SGHRS and CDR2 YFSETQ. The CDR3 region has the DNA TGCGCCAGCAGCTTGGGCGGGACCACTGAAGCTTTCTTT. Its translation: CASSLGGTTEAFF.

This chain joins TRBV6-2 or TRBV6-3 and TRBJ2-4; 10 nucleotides align to TRBD1. CDR1 MNHEY and CDR2 SVGEGT come from the germline V gene. The CDR3 consists of 12 residues. After removal of 6 bases from V and 9 bases from J, the junction contained 2 bases not matched to a gene. CDR3 loop: CASSRQGAIQYF. The DNA for the CDR3 is TGTGCCAGCAGCCGACAGGGGGCCATTCAGTACTTC.

The V and J genes are TRBV30 and TRBJ1-6, with D possibly being TRBD1 (5 bases). The V end lost 2 bases, the J end lost 0 bases, and 8 bases lay between the germline ends. CDR1 is GTSNPN, CDR2 SVGIG, per germline (reference sequence). There are 15 residues in the CDR3. The CDR3, as DNA: TGTGCCTGGAGTCCGGGGACCTCCTATAATTCACCCCTCCACTTT. This codes for CAWSPGTSYNSPLHF.

The chain carries TRBV6-2 or TRBV6-3 and TRBJ1-1; D gene unclear. Deletions cut 2 bases from V and 0 bases from J, with 13 bases between. Germline CDR1 is MNHEY and CDR2 is SVGEGT. This CDR3 has 16 residues. CDR3 sequence (DNA): TGTGCCAGCAGTTACAACCGTCAGACTCTGAACACTGAAGCTTTCTTT. It is translated as CASSYNRQTLNTEAFF.

The chain employs TRBV24-1 and TRBJ2-7; D may correspond to TRBD1 or TRBD2 (5 bases each). The CDR3 sequence is 15 residues long. CDR1 KGHDR and CDR2 SFDVKD come from the germline V gene. V shed 7 bases and J shed 1 base, with 16 bases lying between them. The CDR3 nucleotides are TGTGCCACCAGCGCCACAGGACTGGGGTCCTACGAGCAGTACTTC. Encoded protein: CATSATGLGSYEQYF.

The V gene is TRBV6-2 or TRBV6-3, the J gene TRBJ2-5; maybe TRBD2 (5 bases). V was pared by 6 bases and J by 5 bases, with 16 bases between. The CDR3 consists of 14 residues. Germline V CDR1 and CDR2: MNHEY, SVGEGT. CDR3 loop: CASSSASSAETQYF. The DNA of the CDR3 is TGTGCCAGCAGCTCCGCTAGCTCGGCGGAGACCCAGTACTTC.

V is TRBV5-1 and J is TRBJ1-1; D perhaps matches TRBD1 (6 bases). V was pared by 7 bases and J by 2 bases, with 15 bases between. This CDR3 is 14 amino acids long. Looked up from germline, CDR1 is SGHRS and CDR2 is YFSETQ. The CDR3 here is CASFQGTTNTEAFF. The CDR3 coding sequence is TGCGCCAGCTTCCAAGGGACAACTAACACTGAAGCTTTCTTT.

This clone has just a few counts. In DNA form, the CDR3 reads TGTGCCAGCAGTGACCAGGGCTCGACAGGAACCCAGTACTTC. It yields the protein CASSDQGSTGTQYF. The chain combines TRBV2 with TRBJ2-5; D may be TRBD1 (6 bases). The CDR3 length is 14 residues. The V end was cut by 3 bases, the J end by 8 bases, with 16 bases between. Germline CDR1 reads SNHLY; CDR2 reads FYNNEI. Full variable domain (remainder filled in from reference TRBV2 and TRBJ2-5): EPEVTQTPSHQVTQMGQEVILRCVPISNHLYFYWYRQILGQKVEFLVSFYNNEISEKSEIFDDQFSVERPDGSNFTLKIRSTKLEDSAMYFCASSDQGSTGTQYFGPGTRLLVL.

This rearrangement joins TRBV6-6 to TRBJ1-1, with a possible D match to TRBD1 (5 bases). The CDR3 contains 15 residues. Germline values: CDR1 MNHNY, CDR2 SVGAGI (reference sequence). Trimming removed 2 bases at V and 0 bases at J, with 10 bases between. CDR3 nucleotides: TGTGCCAGCAGTTACGTGGGGGACCTGAACACTGAAGCTTTCTTT. It specifies CASSYVGDLNTEAFF.

The chain employs TRBV15 and TRBJ2-5; D remains ambiguous. The ends were cut back, 0 bases at V and 1 base at J, with 9 bases in the middle. Germline CDR1 LNHNV, CDR2 YYDKDF (reference sequence). The CDR3 length is 15 residues. The CDR3 loop is CATSRERHFQETQYF. The CDR3 coding sequence is TGTGCCACCAGCAGAGAACGACACTTCCAAGAGACCCAGTACTTC.

In this sample, this clone turned up a few times. The chain employs TRBV12-3 or TRBV12-4 and TRBJ1-6, with TRBD1 as a possible D gene (5 bases). Trimming pared 7 bases from V and 7 bases from J, leaving 11 bases between. CDR3 length equals 13 residues. In DNA, the CDR3 is TGTGCCAGCACGGGACGGTTGAATTCACCCCTCCACTTT. This codes for CASTGRLNSPLHF.

The rearrangement joins TRBV6-1 to TRBJ2-5; D remains ambiguous. CDR1 and CDR2 from the germline V gene are MNHNS and SASEGT. CDR3 length: 14 amino acids. The V end lost 0 bases, the J end lost 7 bases, and 12 bases lay between the germline ends. Written as DNA, the CDR3 is TGTGCCAGCAGTGAAGCCGGCAGGATAAGGACCCAGTACTTC. It is translated as CASSEAGRIRTQYF.

This rearrangement joins TRBV10-3 to TRBJ1-4, with 7 bases lining up with TRBD1. This CDR3 contains 15 residues. V dropped 2 bases and J dropped 5; count of bases not matched to a gene: 5. Germline V gives CDR1 ENHRY, CDR2 SYGVKD. CDR3 DNA sequence: TGTGCCATCAGTGAGCGACAGGGCGGGAATGAAAAACTGTTTTTT. Its translation is CAISERQGGNEKLFF.

V usage is TRBV30 and J usage is TRBJ1-2; D unresolved. Germline-derived CDR1 and CDR2 are GTSNPN and SVGIG (reference sequence). The CDR3 totals 12 residues. Trimming cost V 2 bases and J 5 bases, with 9 bases left between them. In DNA, the CDR3 is TGTGCCTGGAGTATCCGAGGATATGGCTACACCTTC. Translated, it gives CAWSIRGYGYTF. The entire variable domain, with the rest obtained from reference TRBV30 and TRBJ1-2, is as follows: SQTIHQWPATLVQPVGSPLSLECTVEGTSNPNLYWYRQAAGRGLQLLFYSVGIGQISSEVPQNLSASRPQDRQFILSSKKLLLSDSGFYLCAWSIRGYGYTFGSGTRLTVV.

The rearrangement joins TRBV7-9 to TRBJ1-2; 12 bases agree with TRBD1. The CDR3 runs to 15 residues. Germline-derived CDR1 and CDR2 are SEHNR and FQNEAQ (reference sequence). The ends lost 3 bases at V and 6 bases at J; junction bases unmatched: 5. The CDR3 region is CASSFPGQGANGYTF. For the CDR3, the DNA is TGTGCCAGCAGCTTTCCGGGACAGGGGGCAAATGGCTACACCTTC. Full variable domain (rest looked up from reference TRBV7-9 and TRBJ1-2): DTGVSQNPRHKITKRGQNVTFRCDPISEHNRLYWYRQTLGQGPEFLTYFQNEAQLEKSRLLSDRFSAERPKGSFSTLEIQRTEQGDSAMYLCASSFPGQGANGYTFGSGTRLTVV.

The chain has TRBV6-6 and TRBJ1-5; 7 bases match TRBD1. J was trimmed by 6 bases and V by 6 bases; bases with no gene match: 8. The CDR3 has 14 amino acids. CDR1 and CDR2 (germline): MNHNY, SVGAGI (reference sequence). As DNA, the CDR3 is TGTGCCAGCAGCTACCCTGGACAGGCTCAGCCCCAGCATTTT. As protein: CASSYPGQAQPQHF.

The chain is built from TRBV11-2 and TRBJ2-7; 7 nucleotides line up with TRBD1. Germline lookup yields CDR1 SGHAT and CDR2 FQNNGV. CDR3 size: 15 residues. Trimming took 0 bases from V and 4 from J; bases not matched to a gene: 6. The CDR3 spells CASSLDSRDRYEQYF. The CDR3, as DNA: TGTGCCAGCAGCTTAGATTCCCGGGACAGATACGAGCAGTACTTC. The variable domain in full, completed from reference TRBV11-2 and TRBJ2-7, reads EAGVAQSPRYKIIEKRQSVAFWCNPISGHATLYWYQQILGQGPKLLIQFQNNGVVDDSQLPKDRFSAERLKGVDSTLKIQPAKLEDSAVYLCASSLDSRDRYEQYFGPGTRLTVT.

This clone has only one observation. The chain carries TRBV19 and TRBJ1-1; D may be TRBD1 (5 bases). Trimming left V 0 bases short and J 2 bases short, with 16 bases between. The CDR3 consists of 17 residues. Germline V lookup: CDR1 LNHDA, CDR2 SQIVND (reference sequence). This CDR3 reads CASSIDRGDGRNTEAFF. CDR3 DNA: TGTGCCAGTAGTATAGATCGAGGGGACGGTCGAAACACTGAAGCTTTCTTT.

J is TRBJ2-6 and V is TRBV9; possibly TRBD1 for D (5 bases). Per germline, CDR1 SGDLS and CDR2 YYNGEE. The CDR3 has 15 residues. V lost 10 bases and J lost 1, with 15 bases in between. The CDR3 nucleotides are TGTGCCTCCGCTTACAGGCTTTCTGGGGCCAACGTCCTGACTTTC. Translating gives CASAYRLSGANVLTF.

This clone was detected once. The genes are TRBV7-9 and TRBJ1-1, with D unresolved. V lost 1 base, J lost 1 base, and 10 bases lay in between. The CDR3 loop spans 15 amino acids. Germline V lookup: CDR1 SEHNR, CDR2 FQNEAQ (reference sequence). The CDR3 sequence is CASSLGGRRNTEAFF. The CDR3 coding sequence is TGTGCCAGCAGCTTAGGAGGACGGAGGAACACTGAAGCTTTCTTT.